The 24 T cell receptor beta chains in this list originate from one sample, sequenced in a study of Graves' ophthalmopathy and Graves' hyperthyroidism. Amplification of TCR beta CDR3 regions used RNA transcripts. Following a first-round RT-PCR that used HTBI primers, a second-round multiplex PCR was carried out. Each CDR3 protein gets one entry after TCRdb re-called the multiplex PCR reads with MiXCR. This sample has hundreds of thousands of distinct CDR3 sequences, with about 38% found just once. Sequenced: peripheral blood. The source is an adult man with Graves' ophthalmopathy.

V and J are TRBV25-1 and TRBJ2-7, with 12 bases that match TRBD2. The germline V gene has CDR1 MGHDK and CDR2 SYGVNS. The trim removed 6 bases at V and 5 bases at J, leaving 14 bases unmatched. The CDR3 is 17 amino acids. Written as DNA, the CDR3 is TGTGCCAGCAGCCTTGGAGGTCGACTAGCGGGAGACCACGAGCAGTACTTC. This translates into CASSLGGRLAGDHEQYF.

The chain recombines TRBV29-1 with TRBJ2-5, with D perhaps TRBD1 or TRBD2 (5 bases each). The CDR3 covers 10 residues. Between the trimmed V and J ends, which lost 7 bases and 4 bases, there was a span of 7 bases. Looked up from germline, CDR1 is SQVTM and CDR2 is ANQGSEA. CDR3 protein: CSGGVETQYF. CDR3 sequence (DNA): TGCAGCGGAGGGGTAGAGACCCAGTACTTC.

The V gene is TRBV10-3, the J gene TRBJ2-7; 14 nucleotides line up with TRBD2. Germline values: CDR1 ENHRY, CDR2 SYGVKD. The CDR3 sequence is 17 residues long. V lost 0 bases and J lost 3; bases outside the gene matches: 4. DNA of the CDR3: TGTGCCATCAGTGAGTCGGGACTAGCGGGAGTCTTCTACGAGCAGTACTTC. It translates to CAISESGLAGVFYEQYF.

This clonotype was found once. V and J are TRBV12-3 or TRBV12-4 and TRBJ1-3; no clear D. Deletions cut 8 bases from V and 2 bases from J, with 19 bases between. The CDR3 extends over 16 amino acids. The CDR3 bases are TGTGCCAGCTGCCGAGGAGCCCGGGCAACTGGAAACACCATATATTTT. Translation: CASCRGARATGNTIYF.

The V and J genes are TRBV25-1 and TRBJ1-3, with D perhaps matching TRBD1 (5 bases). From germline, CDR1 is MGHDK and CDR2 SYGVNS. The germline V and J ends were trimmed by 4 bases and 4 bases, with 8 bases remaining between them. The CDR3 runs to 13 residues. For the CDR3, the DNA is TGTGCCAGCAGTGGGGGGAGAGGAAACACCATATATTTT. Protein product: CASSGGRGNTIYF.

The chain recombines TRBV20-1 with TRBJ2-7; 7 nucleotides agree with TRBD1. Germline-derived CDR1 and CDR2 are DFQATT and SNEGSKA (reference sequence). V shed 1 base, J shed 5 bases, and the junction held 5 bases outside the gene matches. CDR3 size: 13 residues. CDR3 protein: CSARGPTGDEQYF. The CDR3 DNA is TGCAGTGCTAGAGGCCCCACAGGGGACGAGCAGTACTTC.

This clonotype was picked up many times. Here the CDR3 reads CASSSRDRGDEKLFF. The CDR3 region has the DNA TGTGCCAGCAGCAGCAGGGACAGGGGCGATGAAAAACTGTTTTTT. J is TRBJ1-4 and V is TRBV7-8, with 10 bases aligning to TRBD1. The ends lost 5 bases at V and 6 bases at J; junction bases unmatched: 6. Germline V CDR1 and CDR2: SGHVS, FQNEAQ. This CDR3 region has 15 residues. The full variable domain, its missing parts supplied by reference TRBV7-8 and TRBJ1-4, is GAGVSQSPRYKVAKRGQDVALRCDPISGHVSLFWYQQALGQGPEFLTYFQNEAQLDKSGLPSDRFFAERPEGSVSTLKIQRTQQEDSAVYLCASSSRDRGDEKLFFGSGTQLSVL.

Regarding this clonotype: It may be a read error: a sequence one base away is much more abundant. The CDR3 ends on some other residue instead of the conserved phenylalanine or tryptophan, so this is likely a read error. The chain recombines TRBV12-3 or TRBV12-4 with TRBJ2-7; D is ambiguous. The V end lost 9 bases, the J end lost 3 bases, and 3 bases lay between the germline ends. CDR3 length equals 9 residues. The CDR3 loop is CARGYEQYC. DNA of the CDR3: TGTGCCAGGGGCTACGAGCAGTACTGC.

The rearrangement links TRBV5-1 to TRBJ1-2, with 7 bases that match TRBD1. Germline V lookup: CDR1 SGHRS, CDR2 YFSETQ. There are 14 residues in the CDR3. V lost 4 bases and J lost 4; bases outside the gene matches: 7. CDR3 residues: CASSHQGEPYGYTF. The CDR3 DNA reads TGCGCCAGCAGCCACCAGGGGGAGCCCTATGGCTACACCTTC.

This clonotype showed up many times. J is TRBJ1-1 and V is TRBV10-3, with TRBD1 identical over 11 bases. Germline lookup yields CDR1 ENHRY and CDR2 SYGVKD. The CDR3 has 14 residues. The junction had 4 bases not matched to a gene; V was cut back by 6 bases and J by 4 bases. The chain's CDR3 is CAISVGQGATEAFF. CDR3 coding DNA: TGTGCCATCAGCGTAGGACAGGGGGCCACTGAAGCTTTCTTT.

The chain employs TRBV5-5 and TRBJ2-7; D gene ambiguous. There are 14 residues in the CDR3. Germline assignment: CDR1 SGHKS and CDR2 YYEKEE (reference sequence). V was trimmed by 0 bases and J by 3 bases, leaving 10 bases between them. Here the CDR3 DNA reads TGTGCCAGCAGCTTGGGGCAGGTAGTCTACGAGCAGTACTTC. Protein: CASSLGQVVYEQYF.

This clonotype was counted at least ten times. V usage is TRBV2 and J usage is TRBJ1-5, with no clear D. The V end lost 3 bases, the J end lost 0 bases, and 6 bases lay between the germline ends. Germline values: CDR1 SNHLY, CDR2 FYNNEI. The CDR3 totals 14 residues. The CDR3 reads CASSEQYSNQPQHF. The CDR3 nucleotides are TGTGCCAGCAGTGAGCAGTATAGCAATCAGCCCCAGCATTTT.

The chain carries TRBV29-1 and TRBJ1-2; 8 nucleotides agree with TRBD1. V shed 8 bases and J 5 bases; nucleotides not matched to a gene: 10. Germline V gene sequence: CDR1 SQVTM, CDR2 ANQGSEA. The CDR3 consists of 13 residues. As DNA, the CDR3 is TGCAGCTTGGATGGCAGGGGGCCATATGGCTACACCTTC. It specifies CSLDGRGPYGYTF.

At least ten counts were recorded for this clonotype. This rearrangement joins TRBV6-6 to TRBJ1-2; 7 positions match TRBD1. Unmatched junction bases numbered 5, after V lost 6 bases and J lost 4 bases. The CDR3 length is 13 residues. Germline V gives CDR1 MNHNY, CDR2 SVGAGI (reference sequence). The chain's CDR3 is CASRRQGSYGYTF. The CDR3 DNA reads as TGTGCCAGCAGACGACAGGGTAGCTATGGCTACACCTTC.

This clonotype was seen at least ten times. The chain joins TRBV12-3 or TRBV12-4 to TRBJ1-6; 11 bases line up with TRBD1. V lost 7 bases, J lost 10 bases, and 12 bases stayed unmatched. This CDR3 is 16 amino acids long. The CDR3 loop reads CASTSIRGQGGSPLHF. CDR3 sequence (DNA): TGTGCCAGCACCTCGATTCGGGGACAGGGGGGCTCACCCCTCCACTTT.

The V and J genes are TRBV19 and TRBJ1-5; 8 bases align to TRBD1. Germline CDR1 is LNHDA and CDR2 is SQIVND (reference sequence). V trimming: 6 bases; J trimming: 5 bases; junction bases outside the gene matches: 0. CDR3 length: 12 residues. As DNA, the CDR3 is TGTGCCAGTAGGGACAGGGATCAGCCCCAGCATTTT. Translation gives CASRDRDQPQHF.

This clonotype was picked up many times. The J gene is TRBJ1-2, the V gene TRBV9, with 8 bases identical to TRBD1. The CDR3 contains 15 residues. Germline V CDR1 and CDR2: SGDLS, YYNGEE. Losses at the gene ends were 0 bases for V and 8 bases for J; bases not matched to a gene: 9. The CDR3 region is CASSVETGGLGGYTF. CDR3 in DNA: TGTGCCAGCAGCGTAGAAACAGGGGGACTAGGAGGCTACACCTTC.

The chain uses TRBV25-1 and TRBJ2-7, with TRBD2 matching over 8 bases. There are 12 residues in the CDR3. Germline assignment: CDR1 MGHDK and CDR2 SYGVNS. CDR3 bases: TGTGCTACCGGGACTAGTCGCTACGAGCAGTACTTC. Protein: CATGTSRYEQYF.

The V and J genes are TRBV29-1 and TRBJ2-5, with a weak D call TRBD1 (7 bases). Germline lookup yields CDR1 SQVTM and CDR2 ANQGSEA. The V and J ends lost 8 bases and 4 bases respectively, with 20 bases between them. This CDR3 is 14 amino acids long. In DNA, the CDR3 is TGCAGCCTTACCTCAGGGGGGACCGGAGAGACCCAGTACTTC. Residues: CSLTSGGTGETQYF.

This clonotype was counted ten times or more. The CDR3 is CASSESARTQYF. In nucleotides, the CDR3 is TGTGCCAGCAGTGAATCTGCGCGGACGCAGTATTTT. The chain recombines TRBV25-1 with TRBJ2-3; no firm D call. Germline loops: CDR1 MGHDK, CDR2 SYGVNS. V was clipped by 1 base and J by 9 bases, with 8 bases between them. The CDR3 has 12 residues.

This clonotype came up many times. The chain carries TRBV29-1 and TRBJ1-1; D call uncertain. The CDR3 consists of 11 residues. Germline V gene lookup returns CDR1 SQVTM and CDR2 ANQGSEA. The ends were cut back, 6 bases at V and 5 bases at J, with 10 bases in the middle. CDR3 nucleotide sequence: TGCAGCGTGGGTCCTGGGACTGAAGCTTTCTTT. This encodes CSVGPGTEAFF.

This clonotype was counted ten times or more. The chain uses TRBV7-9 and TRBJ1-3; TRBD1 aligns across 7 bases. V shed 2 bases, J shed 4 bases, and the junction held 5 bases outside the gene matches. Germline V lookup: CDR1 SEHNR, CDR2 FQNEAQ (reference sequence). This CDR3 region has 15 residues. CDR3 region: CASSLHRGLGNTIYF. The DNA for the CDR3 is TGTGCCAGCAGCTTACACAGGGGTTTGGGAAACACCATATATTTT.

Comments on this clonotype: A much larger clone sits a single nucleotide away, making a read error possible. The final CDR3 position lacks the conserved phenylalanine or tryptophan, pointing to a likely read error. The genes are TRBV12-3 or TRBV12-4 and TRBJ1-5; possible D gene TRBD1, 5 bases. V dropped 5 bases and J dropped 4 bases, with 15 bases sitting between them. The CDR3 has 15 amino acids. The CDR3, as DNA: TGTGCCAGCAGTCCGGGGGTGGCAGGGAATCAGCCCCAGCATCTT. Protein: CASSPGVAGNQPQHL.

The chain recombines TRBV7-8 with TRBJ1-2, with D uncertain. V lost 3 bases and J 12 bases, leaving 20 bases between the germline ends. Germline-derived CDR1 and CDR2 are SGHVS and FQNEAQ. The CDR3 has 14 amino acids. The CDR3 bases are TGTGCCAGCAGCTTGGGAGGTTCGGGCGGCGGAAACACCTTC. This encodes CASSLGGSGGGNTF. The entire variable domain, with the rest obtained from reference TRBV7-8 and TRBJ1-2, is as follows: GAGVSQSPRYKVAKRGQDVALRCDPISGHVSLFWYQQALGQGPEFLTYFQNEAQLDKSGLPSDRFFAERPEGSVSTLKIQRTQQEDSAVYLCASSLGGSGGGNTFGSGTRLTVV.